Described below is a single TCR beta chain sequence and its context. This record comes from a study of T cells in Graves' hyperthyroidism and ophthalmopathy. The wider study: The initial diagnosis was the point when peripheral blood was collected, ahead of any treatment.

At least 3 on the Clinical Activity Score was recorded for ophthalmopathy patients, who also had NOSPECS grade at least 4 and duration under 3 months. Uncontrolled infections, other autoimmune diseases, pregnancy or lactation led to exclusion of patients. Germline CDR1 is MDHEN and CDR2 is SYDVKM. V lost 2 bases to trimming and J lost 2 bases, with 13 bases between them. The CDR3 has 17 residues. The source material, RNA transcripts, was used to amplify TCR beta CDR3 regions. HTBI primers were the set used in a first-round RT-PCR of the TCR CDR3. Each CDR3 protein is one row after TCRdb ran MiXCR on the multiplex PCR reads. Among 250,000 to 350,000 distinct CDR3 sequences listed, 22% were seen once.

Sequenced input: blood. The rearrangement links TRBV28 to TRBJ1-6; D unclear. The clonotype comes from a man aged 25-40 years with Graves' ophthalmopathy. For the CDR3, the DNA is TGTGCCAGCAGTTTACCCCCCAAGTCCACCTATAATTCACCCCTCCACTTT. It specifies CASSLPPKSTYNSPLHF. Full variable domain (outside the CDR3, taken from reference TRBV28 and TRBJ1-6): DVKVTQSSRYLVKRTGEKVFLECVQDMDHENMFWYRQDPGLGLRLIYFSYDVKMKEKGDIPEGYSVSREKKERFSLILESASTNQTSMYLCASSLPPKSTYNSPLHFGNGTRLTVT.